This record covers a single T cell receptor (beta chain). The data are from a study of blood T cell dynamics during melanoma immunotherapy. Each bulk PBMC sample had approximately 350 ng DNA loaded. The method was immunoSEQ multiplex PCR; TCRdb's version includes in-frame clones alone and lacks a portion of them. The sample shows some 11,000 clones, about 80% of them seen only once. Time point denoted: week 3, after first cycle of checkpoint inhibitor. Prior systemic cancer therapy, immunosuppressant use and other active malignancies excluded patients. The CDR3 is 16 amino acids. V shed 0 bases, J shed 8 bases, and the junction held 8 bases outside the gene matches. Per the germline V gene, CDR1 is SGHNT and CDR2 is YYREEE (reference sequence).

The source of this sequence is a human donor with melanoma. Sample: blood, taken from a patient treated with checkpoint blockade. The chain combines TRBV5-4 with TRBJ2-1; TRBD2 aligns across 10 bases. DNA for the CDR3: TGTGCCAGCAGCTTGGTACTTGGGACTAGCGCTGATGAGCAGTTCTTC. This codes for CASSLVLGTSADEQFF.